Each of the 26 T cell receptor beta chains below was sequenced from the same sample in a study of CD8 T cells in ankylosing spondylitis. Study-level points and caveats: What appeared characteristic of ankylosing spondylitis blood was a TCR beta motif of fewer than ten highly homologous variants.

No antigen is known for these receptors. TCRdb reprocessed the 5' RACE reads via MiXCR and lists one record per CDR3 protein. The sample holds 75,000 to 95,000 distinct CDR3 sequences, more than 8.5% seen once. The sample consisted of blood, either unsorted or a sorted T cell fraction (not recorded which). Receptor source: a male donor with ankylosing spondylitis.

This clonotype has a count of ten or more. The chain has TRBV7-2 and TRBJ2-2; D is undetermined. CDR3 length equals 13 residues. Between the trimmed V and J ends, which lost 5 bases and 4 bases, there was a span of 8 bases. The germline V gene encodes CDR1 SGHTA and CDR2 FQGNSA. Written as DNA, the CDR3 is TGTGCCAGCAGCCCCGTCGGCACCGGGGAGCTGTTTTTT. Translated, it gives CASSPVGTGELFF.

This clonotype appeared many times. The chain links TRBV12-3 or TRBV12-4 to TRBJ2-1, with a weak D call TRBD2 (7 bases). The CDR3 spans 14 residues. The V and J ends lost 6 bases and 8 bases respectively, with 17 bases between them. The CDR3 nucleotides are TGTGCCAGCAGATATAGGGGAGGGGGGCATGAGCAGTTCTTC. Amino acids: CASRYRGGGHEQFF.

This clonotype was detected only a few times. This chain links TRBV7-9 with TRBJ2-1; no clear D. The CDR3 is 15 amino acids. CDR1 is SEHNR and CDR2 is FQNEAQ in the germline V gene (reference sequence). Deletions cut 5 bases from V and 0 bases from J, with 11 bases between. The CDR3 coding sequence is TGTGCCAGCAGCCCTAACGGTCTCTCCTACAATGAGCAGTTCTTC. Amino acid sequence: CASSPNGLSYNEQFF.

Ten or more counts support this clonotype. CDR3 sequence reads: CASSIGQDHSNQPQHF. The CDR3 nucleotides are TGTGCCAGCAGTATTGGACAGGATCATAGCAATCAGCCCCAGCATTTT. This chain uses TRBV12-3 or TRBV12-4 with TRBJ1-5, with 7 bases that match TRBD1. The V segment lost 5 bases and the J segment 0 bases; nucleotides outside the gene matches: 7. The CDR3 extends over 16 amino acids.

This clonotype showed up many times. The chain carries TRBV3-1 and TRBJ2-1; D is ambiguous. V lost 2 bases and J lost 6, with 5 bases in between. The CDR3 loop spans 12 amino acids. Germline CDR1 is LGHDT and CDR2 is YNNKEL (reference sequence). This CDR3 is CASSQPGNEQFF. CDR3 sequence (DNA): TGTGCCAGCAGCCAACCTGGCAATGAGCAGTTCTTC.

The V gene is TRBV28, the J gene TRBJ2-1; 10 bases map to TRBD1. The CDR3 has 15 amino acids. Germline CDR1 MDHEN, CDR2 SYDVKM. The V gene end was trimmed by 2 bases and the J gene end by 5 bases; junction bases not matched to a gene: 3. CDR3 sequence (DNA): TGTGCCAGCAGTTTAGACAGGGGGCTGCACAATGAGCAGTTCTTC. Translated: CASSLDRGLHNEQFF. The full variable domain, completed using reference TRBV28 and TRBJ2-1, is DVKVTQSSRYLVKRTGEKVFLECVQDMDHENMFWYRQDPGLGLRLIYFSYDVKMKEKGDIPEGYSVSREKKERFSLILESASTNQTSMYLCASSLDRGLHNEQFFGPGTRLTVL.

The chain combines TRBV5-1 with TRBJ2-3; 12 nucleotides agree with TRBD1. This CDR3 has 18 residues. CDR1 is SGHRS and CDR2 is YFSETQ in the germline V gene. The trim removed 1 base at V and 1 base at J, leaving 7 bases unmatched. The CDR3 here is CASSLWEGTGGGTDTQYF. As DNA, the CDR3 is TGCGCCAGCAGCTTGTGGGAAGGGACAGGGGGCGGCACAGATACGCAGTATTTT.

This clonotype was picked up many times. This chain connects TRBV5-1 to TRBJ2-5; weak D call: TRBD2 (5 bases). V shed 3 bases and J shed 2 bases, with 14 bases lying between them. The length of the CDR3 is 15 residues. The germline gives CDR1 SGHRS, CDR2 YFSETQ. CDR3 amino acids: CASSSPTTHQETQYF. The CDR3 nucleotides read TGCGCCAGCAGCTCCCCGACTACCCATCAAGAGACCCAGTACTTC.

The sample holds a few counts of this clonotype. V usage is TRBV19 and J usage is TRBJ2-5, with 7 bases that match TRBD1. The CDR3 is 13 amino acids. CDR1 is LNHDA, CDR2 SQIVND, per germline (reference sequence). The J segment lost 5 bases and the V segment lost 7 bases, leaving 7 bases of the junction unmatched. As DNA, the CDR3 is TGTGCCAGTACCGACAGGGCCGGCGAGACCCAGTACTTC. It is translated as CASTDRAGETQYF.

The sample holds one count of this clonotype. This chain links TRBV5-1 with TRBJ2-7; TRBD1 might be the D (7 bases). This CDR3 is 13 amino acids long. Trimming shortened V by 7 bases and J by 3 bases, and 14 bases separated the two germline ends. Germline CDR1 reads SGHRS; CDR2 reads YFSETQ. Here the CDR3 DNA reads TGCGCCAGCCGCCAGGGGGGCGGCTACGAGCAGTACTTC. Protein: CASRQGGGYEQYF.

This clonotype has only a few counts. This sequence joins TRBV11-2 and TRBJ1-1; D is undetermined. CDR3 length equals 10 residues. Germline CDR1 and CDR2: SGHAT and FQNNGV. V was shortened by 2 bases and J by 7 bases, with 2 bases between the two germline ends. This chain's CDR3 is CASSLFEAFF. CDR3 nucleotide sequence: TGTGCCAGCAGCTTATTTGAAGCTTTCTTT.

This chain links TRBV4-2 with TRBJ1-1; a possible D gene is TRBD1 (5 bases). CDR3 length equals 16 residues. The V and J ends lost 0 bases and 3 bases respectively, with 14 bases between them. Germline CDR1 is LGHNA and CDR2 is YNFKEQ. The chain's CDR3 is CASSQDRGAGDTEAFF. The CDR3 region has the DNA TGTGCCAGCAGCCAAGATAGGGGAGCCGGGGACACTGAAGCTTTCTTT.

This clonotype has just a few counts. The V call is TRBV4-2, the J call TRBJ2-1; D perhaps matches TRBD1 (5 bases). Looked up from germline, CDR1 is LGHNA and CDR2 is YNFKEQ. V shed 4 bases and J shed 7 bases, with 14 bases lying between them. The CDR3 loop spans 14 amino acids. CDR3 sequence: CASSPSTGRNEQFF. CDR3 DNA: TGTGCCAGCAGCCCAAGCACAGGCCGGAATGAGCAGTTCTTC.

CDR3 DNA: TGTGCCAGCAGCTTGGGACTCACCTACGAGCAGTACGTC. It is translated as CASSLGLTYEQYV. The chain recombines TRBV11-2 with TRBJ2-7, with a weak D call TRBD2 (6 bases). The V gene lost 3 bases and the J gene lost 2 bases, with 8 bases spanning the gap. The CDR3 covers 13 residues. Germline CDR1 reads SGHAT; CDR2 reads FQNNGV.

A few counts support this clonotype. The V call is TRBV9, the J call TRBJ2-7; 8 bases line up with TRBD1. Germline assignment: CDR1 SGDLS and CDR2 YYNGEE. The ends lost 4 bases at V and 5 bases at J; junction bases unmatched: 5. The CDR3 totals 13 residues. CDR3 protein: CASSCGTGHEQYV. The DNA for the CDR3 is TGTGCCAGCAGCTGCGGGACAGGTCACGAGCAGTACGTC.

This clonotype was seen a few times. This chain connects TRBV20-1 to TRBJ2-1; TRBD2 is a possible D gene (6 bases). With 5 bases removed from V and 4 bases from J, the gap between germline ends came to 21 bases. The CDR3 loop spans 16 amino acids. Germline lookup yields CDR1 DFQATT and CDR2 SNEGSKA (reference sequence). The CDR3 protein is CSAVPPSGPIYNEQFF. CDR3 bases: TGCAGTGCTGTCCCTCCGAGCGGGCCCATATACAATGAGCAGTTCTTC.

This clonotype was seen ten or more times. In DNA form, the CDR3 reads TGTGCCAGCAGTTGGGGCAGGGGTCCATCCTACGAGCAGTACTTC. Its translation is CASSWGRGPSYEQYF. The chain joins TRBV27 to TRBJ2-7; D might be TRBD1 (6 bases). The CDR3 extends over 15 amino acids. Germline V CDR1 and CDR2: MNHEY, SMNVEV (reference sequence). Trimming left V 4 bases short and J 1 base short, with 14 bases between.

This clonotype was observed a handful of times. The chain carries TRBV27 and TRBJ1-2; D not certain. V was pared by 6 bases and J by 4 bases, with 9 bases between. Germline CDR1 reads MNHEY; CDR2 reads SMNVEV (reference sequence). This CDR3 spans 12 amino acids. The CDR3 reads CASSSGSYGYTF. The CDR3 DNA follows: TGTGCCAGCAGCTCGGGGAGCTATGGCTACACCTTC.

This clonotype was observed many times. The chain joins TRBV20-1 to TRBJ2-2; 9 bases align to TRBD1. Germline V gene sequence: CDR1 DFQATT, CDR2 SNEGSKA (reference sequence). The CDR3 consists of 16 residues. Germline trimming cut 5 bases from V and 5 bases from J; bases unmatched to any gene: 12. The CDR3 spells CSAWDRDGAWTGELFF. The CDR3 region has the DNA TGCAGTGCTTGGGACAGGGACGGGGCATGGACCGGGGAGCTGTTTTTT.

In its sample, this clonotype was seen a few times. The chain joins TRBV10-3 to TRBJ2-7; 7 positions agree with TRBD1. Germline CDR1 is ENHRY and CDR2 is SYGVKD. The V segment lost 5 bases and the J segment 5 bases; nucleotides outside the gene matches: 6. This CDR3 region has 13 residues. CDR3 loop: CAISRDSRDEQYF. The CDR3 DNA reads as TGTGCCATCAGTCGGGACAGTAGGGACGAGCAGTACTTC.

This clonotype occurred many times. V usage is TRBV27 and J usage is TRBJ1-1; D gene uncertain. Germline V gives CDR1 MNHEY, CDR2 SMNVEV (reference sequence). The CDR3 is 15 amino acids. The V end was cut by 0 bases, the J end by 4 bases, with 12 bases between. CDR3: CASSLSSGRTTEAFF. CDR3 nucleotide sequence: TGTGCCAGCAGTTTATCGTCCGGGAGGACCACTGAAGCTTTCTTT.

The V call is TRBV4-1, the J call TRBJ1-2; D unresolved. Germline-derived CDR1 and CDR2 are MGHRA and YSYEKL. Trimming took 0 bases from V and 8 from J, leaving 16 bases between them. The CDR3 loop spans 15 amino acids. CDR3 in amino acids: CASSQDSLASGGYTF. The CDR3 DNA is TGCGCCAGCAGCCAAGATTCATTAGCGTCAGGAGGCTACACCTTC.

In this sample, this clonotype is medium-sized (0.01 to 0.1%). J is TRBJ2-1 and V is TRBV5-1; 10 nucleotides line up with TRBD2. The CDR3 has 17 amino acids. The germline CDR1 and CDR2 sequences are SGHRS and YFSETQ. V was clipped by 0 bases and J by 0 bases; unmatched bases: 3. CDR3 protein: CASSLEASGSSYNEQFF. The CDR3 bases are TGCGCCAGCAGCTTGGAGGCTAGCGGGAGCTCCTACAATGAGCAGTTCTTC.

CDR3 bases: TGCGCCAGCAGTGTAAAAGGGGTCTACGAGCAGTACGTC. This translates into CASSVKGVYEQYV. J is TRBJ2-7 and V is TRBV10-2; tentatively, D is TRBD1 (5 bases). The CDR3 totals 13 residues. Germline CDR1 is WSHSY and CDR2 is SAAADI. Trimming removed 4 bases at V and 3 bases at J, with 10 bases between.

This clonotype was counted many times. The chain's CDR3 is CATSDFGYNEQFF. DNA of the CDR3: TGTGCCACCAGTGATTTTGGGTACAATGAGCAGTTCTTC. This sequence joins TRBV24-1 and TRBJ2-1; no reliable D call. Germline CDR1 is KGHDR and CDR2 is SFDVKD. The CDR3 extends over 13 amino acids. V was clipped by 1 base and J by 4 bases, with 4 bases between them.

This clonotype was seen a few times. The rearrangement links TRBV2 to TRBJ2-3; 13 bases are shared with TRBD2. The CDR3 contains 17 residues. The germline CDR1 and CDR2 sequences are SNHLY and FYNNEI. V dropped 10 bases and J dropped 2; count of bases not matched to a gene: 12. As DNA, the CDR3 is TGTGCCACCTCAGGACTAGCGGGAGTGGGGATCACAGATACGCAGTATTTT. Amino acids: CATSGLAGVGITDTQYF.